Listed here is a single T cell receptor beta chain. The source of the sample is a study of blood T cell repertoires in COVID-19. Across the study: Samples taken during acute and convalescent COVID-19 were collected in the United States, Italy and Spain.

In the study's own analysis: It was from reference gene primer amplification that nucleated cell counts were estimated. Repertoires were generated with immunoSEQ multiplex PCR, while TCRdb's copy carries only in-frame clones and drops some. That table gives V, J and clone size, and the DNA gave D and trimming. The sample lists some 64,000 clones; almost 85% were seen once. Germline-derived CDR1 and CDR2 are KGHDR and SFDVKD. V lost 2 bases, J lost 3 bases, and 10 bases lay in between. CDR3 length: 14 amino acids. The sequenced sample was peripheral blood. The TCR sequence derives from a man aged 55 to 70 with COVID-19, enrolled during active disease. The gene calls are TRBV24-1 and TRBJ2-7; D unresolved. The CDR3 nucleotides read TGTGCCACCAGTGATTCGGCCAGGAACTACGAGCAGTACTTC. Protein sequence: CATSDSARNYEQYF.